This record concerns one T cell receptor (beta chain) sequence. What it binds is not known. The record originates from a study of cytomegalovirus exposure and HLA in healthy donors. The overall study: Tens of millions of unique TCR sequences came from HLA-typed donors in an early release.

Whole-study results and caveats: A later analysis reportedly identified an Asian-associated ancestry cluster as carrying fewer N-insertions than the roughly 700-donor mean. Later analysis placed DRB1 highest and HLA-C lowest in TCR association rates, which differed by HLA locus.

The PCR made use of 60 Vbeta and 13 Jbeta primers. Assay: immunoSEQ multiplex PCR; the TCRdb copy retains only in-frame clones and omits some. Of about 130,000 clones listed, less than 90% are singletons. Input material: PBMCs. The receptor's source is a man in his forties in good health and CMV-seronegative.

Here the CDR3 reads CASSSLAGGLYEQYF. CDR3 sequence (DNA): TGTGCCAGCAGTTCACTAGCGGGAGGCCTCTACGAGCAGTACTTC. This chain connects TRBV6-5 to TRBJ2-7; 12 bases fit TRBD2. The CDR3 covers 15 residues. Trimming took 4 bases from V and 3 from J; bases not matched to a gene: 4. Per the germline V gene, CDR1 is MNHEY and CDR2 is SVGAGI.